This T cell receptor (beta chain) was sequenced during a study of T cells in women clearing cervical HPV infection. Libraries were prepared by immunoSEQ multiplex PCR; TCRdb keeps only in-frame clonotypes and omits some of them. The sample holds around 19,000 clones. The CDR3 runs 15 residues. Trimming pared 2 bases from V and 3 bases from J, leaving 12 bases between. The germline V gene encodes CDR1 SGHVS and CDR2 FNYEAQ. As for this clone: The read terminates 3 residues before the CDR3 end, so the remaining end is supplied by the germline J gene.

The material sequenced was blood buffy coat. This chain uses TRBV7-6 with TRBJ2-3; D remains unclear. The sequence was collected from a woman between 18 and 70 years old with a cervical HPV16 infection that either progressed to CIN3+ or cleared (not recorded which). CDR3 DNA, as far as it was read: TGTGCCAGCAGCTTAAGCAGCGCCGGGACAGATACG. This sequence encodes CASSLSSAGTDT. The full CDR3 is CASSLSSAGTDTQYF.